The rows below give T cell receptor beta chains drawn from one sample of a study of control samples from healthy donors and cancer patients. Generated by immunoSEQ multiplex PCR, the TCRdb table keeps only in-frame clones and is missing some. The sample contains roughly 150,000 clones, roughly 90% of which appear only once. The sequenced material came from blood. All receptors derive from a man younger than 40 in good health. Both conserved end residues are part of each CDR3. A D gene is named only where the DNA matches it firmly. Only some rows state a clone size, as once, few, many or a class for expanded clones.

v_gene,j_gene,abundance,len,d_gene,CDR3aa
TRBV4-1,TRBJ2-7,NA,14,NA,CASSQLADAYEQYF
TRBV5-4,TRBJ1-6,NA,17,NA,CASSFGLGTLYNSPLHF
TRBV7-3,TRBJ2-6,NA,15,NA,CASSPNLGRGNVLTF
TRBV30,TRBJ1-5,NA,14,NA,CAWSVLQSHQPQHF
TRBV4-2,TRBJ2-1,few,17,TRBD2,CASSHPGGGQSYNEQFF
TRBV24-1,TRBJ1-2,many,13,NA,CATSVREDYGYTF
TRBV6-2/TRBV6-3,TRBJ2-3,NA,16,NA,CASSYSRGRSTDTQYF
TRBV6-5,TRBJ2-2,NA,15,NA,CASSYNQRVTGELFF
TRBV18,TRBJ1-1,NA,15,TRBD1,CASSPPGQQLTEAFF
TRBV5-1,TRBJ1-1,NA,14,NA,CASSWQGGGTEAFF
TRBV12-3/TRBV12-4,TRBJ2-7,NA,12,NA,CASSSYGGEQYF
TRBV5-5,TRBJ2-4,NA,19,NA,CASSLIGGTDNLAKNIQYF
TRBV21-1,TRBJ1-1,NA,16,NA,CASSPVVGGANTEAFF
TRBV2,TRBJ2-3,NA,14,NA,CASKPGRMRDTQYF
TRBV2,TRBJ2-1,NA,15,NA,CASSMGLKGVNEQFF
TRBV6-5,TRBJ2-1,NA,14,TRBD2,CASSGASGSGWQFF
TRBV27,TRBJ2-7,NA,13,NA,CASSLLTGYEQYF
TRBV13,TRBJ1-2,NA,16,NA,CASSPSRGRSDYGYTF
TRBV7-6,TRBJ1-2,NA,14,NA,CASSATDSDYGYTF
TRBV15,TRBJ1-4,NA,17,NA,CATSRDPYGGRSEKLFF
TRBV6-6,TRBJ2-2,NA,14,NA,CASGGDTTLGELFF
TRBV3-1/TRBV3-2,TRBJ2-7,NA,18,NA,CASSQDPIIIPLSYEQYF
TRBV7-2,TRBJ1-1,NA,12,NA,CASSPLGAEAFF
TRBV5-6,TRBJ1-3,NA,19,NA,CASSAIQERAWISGNTIYF
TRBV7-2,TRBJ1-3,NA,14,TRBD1,CASSAKTGENTIYF
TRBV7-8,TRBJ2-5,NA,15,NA,CASSWEVGIQETQYF
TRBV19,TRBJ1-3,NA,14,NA,CASSTPAGGNTIYF
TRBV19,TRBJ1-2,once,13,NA,CASSIPGTYGYTF
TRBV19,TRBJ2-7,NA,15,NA,CASSQQGTQANEQYF
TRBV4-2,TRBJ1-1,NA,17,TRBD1,CASSRTGQTVMNTEAFF
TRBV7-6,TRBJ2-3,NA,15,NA,CASSPAWGGTDTQYF
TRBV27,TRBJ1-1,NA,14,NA,CASSTDNMNTEAFF
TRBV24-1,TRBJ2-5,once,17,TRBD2,CATSDPRLAGGRETQYF
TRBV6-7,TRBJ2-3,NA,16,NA,CASSHLAQGPTDTQYF
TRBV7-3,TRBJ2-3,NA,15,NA,CASSLLSPATDTQYF
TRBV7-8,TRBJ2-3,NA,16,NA,CASSLAQTWGTDTQYF
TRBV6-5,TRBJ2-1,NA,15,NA,CASTPGRQRQGEQFF
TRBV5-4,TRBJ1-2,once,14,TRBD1,CASRLTGGYYGYTF
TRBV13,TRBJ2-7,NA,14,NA,CASSLNGPSYEQYF
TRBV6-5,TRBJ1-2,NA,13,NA,CASSPGYDYGYTF
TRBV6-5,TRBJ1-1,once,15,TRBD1,CASSPRTGSYTEAFF
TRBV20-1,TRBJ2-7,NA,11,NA,CSAPDGYEQYF
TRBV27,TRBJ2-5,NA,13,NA,CASSLGSVGSQYF